The entry below gives a single TCR beta chain sequence along with its context. Unique molecular identifiers were added to individual cDNA molecules. TCRdb analysed the 5' RACE reads with MiXCR anew, one entry per CDR3 protein. Here the sample spans 55,000 to 80,000 distinct CDR3 sequences, roughly 12% being singletons. This record comes from a study of early T cells in non-severe SARS-CoV-2 infection. Study overall: The authors sequenced bulk RNA from unsorted whole blood, leaving chains unpaired.

CDR1 and CDR2 from the germline V gene are DFQATT and SNEGSKA (reference sequence). This CDR3 region has 12 residues. V was shortened by 1 base and J by 6 bases, with 9 bases between the two germline ends. V usage is TRBV20-1 and J usage is TRBJ1-2; D uncertain. The TCR sequence derives from an adult who was a healthcare worker with PCR-confirmed SARS-CoV-2 infection or an uninfected control (not recorded which). The sequenced sample consisted of whole blood. The CDR3 loop is CSARVGFNGYTF. The CDR3, as DNA: TGCAGTGCTAGAGTTGGGTTTAATGGCTACACCTTC.